These T cell receptor beta chains were read from a single sample in a study of CD8+ T cells in alopecia areata. Some clones are missing from TCRdb's copy, which holds only in-frame ones; the method was immunoSEQ multiplex PCR. The sample includes hundreds of thousands of clones, 57% of them seen just once. The sequencing here drew on CD4+ T cells sorted from blood, taken at week 0. The receptors originated from a human donor with alopecia areata. CDR3s include the opening cysteine and the closing phenylalanine or tryptophan.

J gene: TRBJ2-1
V gene: TRBV10-1
CDR3 protein: CASSEGRGSYNEQFF

J gene: TRBJ1-3
V gene: TRBV30
CDR3 protein: CAWSVLGGQGHF

J gene: TRBJ2-3
V gene: TRBV2
CDR3 protein: CASSEYGLASTDTQYF

J gene: TRBJ2-5
V gene: TRBV7-9
CDR3 protein: CASSFSGIQETQYF

J gene: TRBJ2-2
V gene: TRBV29-1
CDR3 protein: CSGRTGVTGELFF

J gene: TRBJ2-3
V gene: TRBV11-2
CDR3 protein: CASRWTGTSTDTQYF

J gene: TRBJ1-5
V gene: TRBV6-1
CDR3 protein: CASSEASNNQPQHF

J gene: TRBJ2-3
V gene: TRBV30
CDR3 protein: CAWSVLGDTQYF

J gene: TRBJ2-1
V gene: TRBV29-1
CDR3 protein: CSVGRDYSYNEQFF

J gene: TRBJ1-5
V gene: TRBV9
CDR3 protein: CASSASPNSNQPQHF

J gene: TRBJ2-7
V gene: TRBV27
CDR3 protein: CASSFPSGKVIYEQYF

J gene: TRBJ2-2
V gene: TRBV19
CDR3 protein: CASSSIQTSSTGELFF

J gene: TRBJ2-1
V gene: TRBV7-8
CDR3 protein: CASSFSTRSSYNEQFF

J gene: TRBJ2-6
V gene: TRBV5-8
CDR3 protein: CASSLNGNSGANVLTF